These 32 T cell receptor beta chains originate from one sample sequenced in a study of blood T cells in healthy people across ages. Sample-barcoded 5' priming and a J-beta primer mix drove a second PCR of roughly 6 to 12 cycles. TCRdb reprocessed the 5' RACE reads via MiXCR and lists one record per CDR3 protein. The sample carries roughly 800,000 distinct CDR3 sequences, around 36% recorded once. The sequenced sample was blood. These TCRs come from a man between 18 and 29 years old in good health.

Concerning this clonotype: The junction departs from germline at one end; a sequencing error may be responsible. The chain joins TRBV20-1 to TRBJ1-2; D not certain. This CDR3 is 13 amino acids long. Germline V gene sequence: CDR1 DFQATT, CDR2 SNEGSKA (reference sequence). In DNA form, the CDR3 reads TGCAGTGTTAGAGTGACAAGCTCCTATGGCTACACCTTC. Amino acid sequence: CSVRVTSSYGYTF.

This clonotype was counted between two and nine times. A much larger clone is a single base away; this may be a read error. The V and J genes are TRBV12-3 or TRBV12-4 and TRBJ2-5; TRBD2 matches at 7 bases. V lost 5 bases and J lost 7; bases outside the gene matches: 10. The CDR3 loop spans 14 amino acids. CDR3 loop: CASSASTSLGTQYF. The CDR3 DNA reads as TGTGCCAGCAGTGCATCGACTAGCCTGGGGACCCAGTACTTC.

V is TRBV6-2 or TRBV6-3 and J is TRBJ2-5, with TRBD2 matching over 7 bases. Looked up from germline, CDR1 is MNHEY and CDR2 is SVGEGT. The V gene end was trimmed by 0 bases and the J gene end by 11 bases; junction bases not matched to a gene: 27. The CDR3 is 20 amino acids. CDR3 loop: CASSYSRVGGGNPSYNEQYF. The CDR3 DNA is TGTGCCAGCAGTTACTCCCGGGTCGGCGGGGGAAACCCTTCCTACAATGAGCAGTACTTC.

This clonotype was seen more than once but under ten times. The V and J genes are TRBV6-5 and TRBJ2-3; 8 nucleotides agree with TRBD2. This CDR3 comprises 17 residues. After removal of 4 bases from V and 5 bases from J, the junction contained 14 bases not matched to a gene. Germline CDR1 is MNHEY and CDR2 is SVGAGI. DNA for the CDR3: TGTGCCAGCAGTTCCGAGGAGCAACGGGGGGGCCGAGATACGCAGTATTTT. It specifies CASSSEEQRGGRDTQYF.

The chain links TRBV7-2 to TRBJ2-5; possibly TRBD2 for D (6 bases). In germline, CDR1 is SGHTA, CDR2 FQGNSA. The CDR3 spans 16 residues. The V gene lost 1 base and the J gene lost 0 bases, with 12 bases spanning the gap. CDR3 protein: CASSLVGGENQETQYF. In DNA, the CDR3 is TGTGCCAGCAGCTTAGTGGGGGGAGAGAACCAAGAGACCCAGTACTTC.

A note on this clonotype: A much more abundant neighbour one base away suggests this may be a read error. CDR3 bases: TGTGCCAGCAGCTTAGGTCTTAACACAGATACGCAGTATTTT. Amino acids: CASSLGLNTDTQYF. The V and J genes are TRBV7-9 and TRBJ2-3; D is undetermined. The CDR3 length is 14 residues. Between the trimmed V and J ends, which lost 1 base and 2 bases, there was a span of 7 bases. Germline CDR1 is SEHNR and CDR2 is FQNEAQ (reference sequence).

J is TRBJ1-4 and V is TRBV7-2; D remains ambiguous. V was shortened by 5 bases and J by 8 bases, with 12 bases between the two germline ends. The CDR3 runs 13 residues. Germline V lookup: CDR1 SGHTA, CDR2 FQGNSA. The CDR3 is CASSPGYGEKLFF. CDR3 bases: TGTGCCAGCAGCCCCGGATATGGGGAAAAACTGTTTTTT. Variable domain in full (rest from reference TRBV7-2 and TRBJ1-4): GAGVSQSPSNKVTEKGKDVELRCDPISGHTALYWYRQSLGQGLEFLIYFQGNSAPDKSGLPSDRFSAERTGGSVSTLTIQRTQQEDSAVYLCASSPGYGEKLFFGSGTQLSVL.

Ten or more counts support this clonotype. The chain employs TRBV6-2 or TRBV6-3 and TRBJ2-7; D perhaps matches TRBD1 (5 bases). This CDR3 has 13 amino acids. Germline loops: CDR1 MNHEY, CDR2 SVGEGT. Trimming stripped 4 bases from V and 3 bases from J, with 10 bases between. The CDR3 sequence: CASSSTTDYEQYF. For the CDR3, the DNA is TGTGCCAGCAGTTCCACGACAGACTACGAGCAGTACTTC.

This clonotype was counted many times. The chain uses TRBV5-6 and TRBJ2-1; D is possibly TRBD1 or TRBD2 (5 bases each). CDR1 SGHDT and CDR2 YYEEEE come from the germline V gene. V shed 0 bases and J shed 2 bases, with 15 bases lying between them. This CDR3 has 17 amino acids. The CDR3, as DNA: TGTGCCAGCAGCTTGGAATTGGGGGTGAGGGCCTACAATGAGCAGTTCTTC. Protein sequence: CASSLELGVRAYNEQFF.

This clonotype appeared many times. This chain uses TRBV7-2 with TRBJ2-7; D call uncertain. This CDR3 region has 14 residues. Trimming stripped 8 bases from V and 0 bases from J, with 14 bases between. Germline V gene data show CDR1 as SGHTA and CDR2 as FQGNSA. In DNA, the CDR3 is TGTGCCAGCGCCATCGGACCAGTCTCCTACGAGCAGTACTTC. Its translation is CASAIGPVSYEQYF.

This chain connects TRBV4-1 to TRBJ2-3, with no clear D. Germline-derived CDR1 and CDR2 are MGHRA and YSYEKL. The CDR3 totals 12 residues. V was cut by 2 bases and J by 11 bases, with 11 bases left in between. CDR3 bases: TGCGCCAGCAGCCAACCGACGGACCAGCAGTATTTT. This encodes CASSQPTDQQYF.

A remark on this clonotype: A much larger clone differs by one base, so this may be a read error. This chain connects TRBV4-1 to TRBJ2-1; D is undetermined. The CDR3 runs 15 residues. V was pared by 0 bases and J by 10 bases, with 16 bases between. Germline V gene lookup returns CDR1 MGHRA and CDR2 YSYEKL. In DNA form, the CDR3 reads TGCGCCAGCAGCCAAGATGAACGAGAGGAAAAGGAGCAGTTCTTC. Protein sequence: CASSQDEREEKEQFF.

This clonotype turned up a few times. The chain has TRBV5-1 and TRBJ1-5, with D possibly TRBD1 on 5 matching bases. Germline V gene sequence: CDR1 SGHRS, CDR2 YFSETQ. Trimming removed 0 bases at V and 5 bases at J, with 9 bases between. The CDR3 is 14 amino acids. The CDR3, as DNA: TGCGCCAGCAGCTTGGACAGGATAGATCAGCCCCAGCATTTT. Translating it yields CASSLDRIDQPQHF.

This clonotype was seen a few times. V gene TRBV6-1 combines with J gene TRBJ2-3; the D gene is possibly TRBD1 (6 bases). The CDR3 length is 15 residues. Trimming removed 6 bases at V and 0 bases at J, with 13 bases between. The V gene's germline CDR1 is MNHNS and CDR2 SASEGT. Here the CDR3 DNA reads TGTGCCAGCAGAGGGGGACGCACCAGCACAGATACGCAGTATTTT. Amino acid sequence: CASRGGRTSTDTQYF.

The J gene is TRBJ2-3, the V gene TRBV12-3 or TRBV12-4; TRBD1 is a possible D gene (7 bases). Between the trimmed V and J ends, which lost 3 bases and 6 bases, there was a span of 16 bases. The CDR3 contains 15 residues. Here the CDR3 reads CASSFAGQRADTQYF. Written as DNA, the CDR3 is TGTGCCAGCAGTTTTGCGGGACAGAGAGCTGATACGCAGTATTTT.

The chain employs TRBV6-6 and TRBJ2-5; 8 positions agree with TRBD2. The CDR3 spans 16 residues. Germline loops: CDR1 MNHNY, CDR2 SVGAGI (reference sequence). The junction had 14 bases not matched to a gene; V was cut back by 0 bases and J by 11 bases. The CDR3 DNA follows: TGTGCCAGCAGTTACTCGACTGCGGGGGGCTACAATGAGCAGTACTTC. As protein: CASSYSTAGGYNEQYF.

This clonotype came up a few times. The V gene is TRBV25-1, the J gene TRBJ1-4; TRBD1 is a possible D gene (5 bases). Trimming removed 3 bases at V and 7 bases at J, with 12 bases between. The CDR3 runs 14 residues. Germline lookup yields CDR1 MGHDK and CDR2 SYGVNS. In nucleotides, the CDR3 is TGTGCCAGCAGTGACTCCGGAGGGGTTGAAAAACTGTTTTTT. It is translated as CASSDSGGVEKLFF.

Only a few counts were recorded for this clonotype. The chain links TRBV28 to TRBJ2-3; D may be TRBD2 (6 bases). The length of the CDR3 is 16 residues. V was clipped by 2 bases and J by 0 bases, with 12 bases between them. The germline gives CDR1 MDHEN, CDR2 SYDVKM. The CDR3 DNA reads TGTGCCAGCAGTTTAGTAGCGGAGCTTAGCACAGATACGCAGTATTTT. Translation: CASSLVAELSTDTQYF.

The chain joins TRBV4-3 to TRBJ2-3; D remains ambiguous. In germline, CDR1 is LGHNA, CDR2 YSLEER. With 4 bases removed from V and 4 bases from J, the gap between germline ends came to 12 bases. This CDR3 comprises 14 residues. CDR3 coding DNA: TGCGCCAGCAGCCCTGGTTTGGAAGCAGATACGCAGTATTTT. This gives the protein CASSPGLEADTQYF.

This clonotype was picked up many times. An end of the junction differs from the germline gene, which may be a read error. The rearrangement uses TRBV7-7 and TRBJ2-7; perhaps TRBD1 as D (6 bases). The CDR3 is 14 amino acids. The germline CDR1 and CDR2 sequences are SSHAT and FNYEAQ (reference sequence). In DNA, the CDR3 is TGTGCTAGCAGCTTAGGGGGAAAAACCTACGAGCAGTACTTC. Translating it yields CASSLGGKTYEQYF.

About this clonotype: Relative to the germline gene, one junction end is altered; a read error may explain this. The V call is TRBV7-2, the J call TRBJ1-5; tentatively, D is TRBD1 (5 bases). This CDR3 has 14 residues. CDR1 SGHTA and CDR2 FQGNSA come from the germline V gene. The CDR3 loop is CASRLAGTNQPQHF. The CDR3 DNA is TGTGCCAGCAGATTAGCGGGGACCAATCAGCCCCAGCATTTT.

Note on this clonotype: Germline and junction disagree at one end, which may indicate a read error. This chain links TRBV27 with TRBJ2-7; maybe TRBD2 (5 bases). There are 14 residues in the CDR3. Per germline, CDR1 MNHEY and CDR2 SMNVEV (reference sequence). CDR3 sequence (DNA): TGTGCCAGCAGTTTACGGGCTAGCTCCGACGAGCAGTACTTC. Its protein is CASSLRASSDEQYF.

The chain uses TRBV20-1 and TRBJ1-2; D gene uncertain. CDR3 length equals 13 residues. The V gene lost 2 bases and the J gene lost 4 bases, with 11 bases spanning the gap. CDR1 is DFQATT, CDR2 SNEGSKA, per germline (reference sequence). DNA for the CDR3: TGCAGTGCTAGAATGGAACCAAGCTATGGCTACACCTTC. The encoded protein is CSARMEPSYGYTF.

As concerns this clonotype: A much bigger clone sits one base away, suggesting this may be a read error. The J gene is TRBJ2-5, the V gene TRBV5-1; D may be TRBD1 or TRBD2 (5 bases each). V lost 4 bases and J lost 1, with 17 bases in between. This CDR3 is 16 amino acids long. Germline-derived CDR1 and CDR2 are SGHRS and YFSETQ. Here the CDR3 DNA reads TGCGCCAGCAGCGTGGGGGTTCTTCAAATCCAAGAGACCCAGTACTTC. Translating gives CASSVGVLQIQETQYF.

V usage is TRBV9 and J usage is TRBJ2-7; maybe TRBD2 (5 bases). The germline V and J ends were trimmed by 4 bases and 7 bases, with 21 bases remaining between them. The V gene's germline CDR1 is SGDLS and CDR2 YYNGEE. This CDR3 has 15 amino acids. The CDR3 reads CASSPHTRSYNEQYF. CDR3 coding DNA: TGTGCCAGCAGCCCGCACACTAGAAGTTACAATGAGCAGTACTTC.

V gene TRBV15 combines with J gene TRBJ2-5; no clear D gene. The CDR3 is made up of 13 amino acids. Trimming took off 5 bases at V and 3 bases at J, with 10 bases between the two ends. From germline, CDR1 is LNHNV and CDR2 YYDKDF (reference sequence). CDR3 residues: CATSPQVEETQYF. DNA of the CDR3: TGTGCCACCAGCCCCCAGGTAGAAGAGACCCAGTACTTC. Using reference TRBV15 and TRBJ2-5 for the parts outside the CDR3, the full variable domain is DAMVIQNPRYQVTQFGKPVTLSCSQTLNHNVMYWYQQKSSQAPKLLFHYYDKDFNNEADTPDNFQSRRPNTSFCFLDIRSPGLGDTAMYLCATSPQVEETQYFGPGTRLLVL.

The CDR3 nucleotides read TGCAGTGCTAGTGCGCAGGGAGGTCGAGAGACCCAGTACTTC. This encodes CSASAQGGRETQYF. This chain joins TRBV20-1 and TRBJ2-5, with a weak D call TRBD2 (6 bases). Trimming stripped 3 bases from V and 4 bases from J, with 15 bases between. Germline CDR1 reads DFQATT; CDR2 reads SNEGSKA (reference sequence). The CDR3 has 14 residues.

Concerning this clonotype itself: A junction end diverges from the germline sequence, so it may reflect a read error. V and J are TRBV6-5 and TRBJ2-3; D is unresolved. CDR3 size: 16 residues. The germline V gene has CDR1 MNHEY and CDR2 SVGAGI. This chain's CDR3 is CASSSSTHPKADAQYF. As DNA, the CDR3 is TGTGCCAGCAGTTCATCCACCCACCCCAAGGCAGATGCGCAGTATTTT.

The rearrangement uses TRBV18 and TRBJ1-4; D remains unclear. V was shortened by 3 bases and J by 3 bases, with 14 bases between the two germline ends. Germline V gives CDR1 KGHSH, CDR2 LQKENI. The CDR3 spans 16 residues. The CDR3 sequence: CASSPNGFSANEKLFF. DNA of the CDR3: TGTGCCAGCTCACCCAATGGGTTCTCGGCTAATGAAAAACTGTTTTTT.

CDR3 nucleotide sequence: TGCAGTGTTTCGCAGGGGGGTGAAGCTTTCTTT. Translation: CSVSQGGEAFF. The genes are TRBV20-1 and TRBJ1-1; 7 bases are shared with TRBD1. The CDR3 extends over 11 amino acids. V lost 7 bases, J lost 7 bases, and 6 bases stayed unmatched. The germline V gene encodes CDR1 DFQATT and CDR2 SNEGSKA (reference sequence).

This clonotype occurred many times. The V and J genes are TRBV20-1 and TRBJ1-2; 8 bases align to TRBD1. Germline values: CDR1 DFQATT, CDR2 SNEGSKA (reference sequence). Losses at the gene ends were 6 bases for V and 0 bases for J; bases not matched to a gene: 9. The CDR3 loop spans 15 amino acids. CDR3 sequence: CSAAGQGAANYGYTF. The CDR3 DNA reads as TGCAGTGCAGCCGGACAGGGAGCGGCTAACTATGGCTACACCTTC.

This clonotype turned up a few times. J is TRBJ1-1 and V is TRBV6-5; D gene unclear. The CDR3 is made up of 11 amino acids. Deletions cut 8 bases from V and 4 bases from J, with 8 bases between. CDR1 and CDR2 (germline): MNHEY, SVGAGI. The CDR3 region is CASRSGTEAFF. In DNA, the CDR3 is TGTGCCAGCCGGAGTGGCACTGAAGCTTTCTTT.